These 27 T cell receptor beta chains share one sample of origin, sequenced in a study of cytomegalovirus exposure and HLA in healthy donors. PCR employed 60 Vbeta and 13 Jbeta primers. The table came from immunoSEQ multiplex PCR; TCRdb's copy has only in-frame clones and leaves some out. The data hold 150,000 to 200,000 clones, with approximately 85% observed a single time. Sequenced: PBMCs. The receptors derive from a young man in good health and CMV-seropositive.

V and J are TRBV5-1 and TRBJ2-1; 13 nucleotides align to TRBD2. This CDR3 has 18 residues. V lost 5 bases to trimming and J lost 0 bases; unmatched junction nucleotides: 8. Germline CDR1 SGHRS, CDR2 YFSETQ. The CDR3 nucleotides are TGCGCCAGCAGTATTGAGACTAGCGGGGGGATCTCCTACAATGAGCAGTTCTTC. Its translation: CASSIETSGGISYNEQFF.

The chain is built from TRBV7-8 and TRBJ1-1; 7 nucleotides agree with TRBD1. Germline V gene lookup returns CDR1 SGHVS and CDR2 FQNEAQ. The CDR3 spans 15 residues. V lost 0 bases to trimming and J lost 4 bases; unmatched junction nucleotides: 5. CDR3 in DNA: TGTGCCAGCAGCTTAGCGCCAGGGGGAGGCACTGAAGCTTTCTTT. Its translation is CASSLAPGGGTEAFF.

V gene TRBV6-6 combines with J gene TRBJ2-1, with 11 positions matching TRBD1. Germline lookup yields CDR1 MNHNY and CDR2 SVGAGI (reference sequence). The CDR3 spans 16 residues. V lost 9 bases to trimming and J lost 1 base; unmatched junction nucleotides: 8. CDR3 loop: CASRSDRGLSYNEQFF. The CDR3 DNA is TGTGCCAGTCGGTCGGACAGGGGGCTTTCCTACAATGAGCAGTTCTTC.

This clone has only one observation. This rearrangement joins TRBV4-1 to TRBJ2-5; 7 nucleotides agree with TRBD1. Looked up from germline, CDR1 is MGHRA and CDR2 is YSYEKL. J lost 1 base, V lost 3 bases, and 5 bases had no gene match. CDR3 length: 15 amino acids. CDR3 coding DNA: TGCGCCAGCAGCCACGCCGGACAGGCCCAAGAGACCCAGTACTTC. This gives the protein CASSHAGQAQETQYF.

CDR3 region: CASSLGDTYNEQFF. For the CDR3, the DNA is TGTGCCAGCAGCTTAGGCGACACCTACAATGAGCAGTTCTTC. The V call is TRBV7-2, the J call TRBJ2-1; D ambiguous. V was pared by 1 base and J by 2 bases, with 6 bases between. The CDR3 covers 14 residues. CDR1 and CDR2 (germline): SGHTA, FQGNSA.

This rearrangement joins TRBV6-1 to TRBJ2-5, with 9 positions matching TRBD1. The J call may be wrong; the DNA end is better matched by TRBJ2-7. In germline, CDR1 is MNHNS, CDR2 SASEGT. The CDR3 covers 13 residues. The CDR3 region is CASTGTGLHEQYF. DNA for the CDR3: TGTGCCAGCACCGGGACAGGGTTGCACGAGCAGTACTTC.

V usage is TRBV11-3 and J usage is TRBJ2-5; maybe TRBD1 (7 bases). Germline V gene lookup returns CDR1 SGHNT and CDR2 YENEEA. The CDR3 is 15 amino acids. Trimming took 1 base from V and 2 from J, leaving 11 bases between them. CDR3 DNA: TGTGCCAGCAGCTTAGGCGGGACAGAACAAGAGACCCAGTACTTC. As protein: CASSLGGTEQETQYF.

The V call is TRBV2, the J call TRBJ2-7; 15 nucleotides agree with TRBD2. The CDR3 is 14 residues long. With V trimmed by 6 bases and J by 4 bases, 1 base remained unmatched. Germline lookup yields CDR1 SNHLY and CDR2 FYNNEI. The CDR3 DNA reads as TGTGCCAGCAGGGGACTAGCGGGGGGATACGAGCAGTACTTC. It is translated as CASRGLAGGYEQYF.

The V and J genes are TRBV5-8 and TRBJ1-1, with TRBD1 as a possible D gene (5 bases). The CDR3 runs to 14 residues. With 10 bases removed from V and 6 bases from J, the gap between germline ends came to 22 bases. Germline V gives CDR1 SGHTS, CDR2 YDEGEE. The CDR3: CAGGEAKKKAEAFF. CDR3 nucleotides: TGTGCCGGGGGGGAGGCCAAAAAAAAGGCTGAAGCTTTCTTT. Together with reference TRBV5-8 and TRBJ1-1, the CDR3 gives the full variable domain: EAGVTQSPTHLIKTRGQQATLRCSPISGHTSVYWYQQALGLGLQFLLWYDEGEERNRGNFPPRFSGRQFPNYSSELNVNALELEDSALYLCAGGEAKKKAEAFFGQGTRLTVV.

The chain carries TRBV18 and TRBJ2-1, with 7 bases that match TRBD2. The junction had 7 bases not matched to a gene; V was cut back by 6 bases and J by 5 bases. The CDR3 covers 14 residues. In germline, CDR1 is KGHSH, CDR2 LQKENI. The CDR3 loop is CASSRGLPHNEQFF. The CDR3 DNA is TGTGCCAGCTCGCGGGGACTACCACACAATGAGCAGTTCTTC.

Concerning this clone: The same CDR3 also results from other DNA sequences found in this sample. The gene calls are TRBV30 and TRBJ1-5; tentative D call: TRBD1 (6 bases). The CDR3 runs 14 residues. The V gene lost 2 bases and the J gene lost 2 bases, with 10 bases spanning the gap. The germline gives CDR1 GTSNPN, CDR2 SVGIG (reference sequence). The CDR3 nucleotides read TGTGCCTGGAGTCCCAGGGGAGGCAATCAGCCCCAGCATTTT. This sequence encodes CAWSPRGGNQPQHF.

This chain joins TRBV27 and TRBJ1-6; TRBD1 aligns across 8 bases. The CDR3 loop spans 17 amino acids. Germline V gene data show CDR1 as MNHEY and CDR2 as SMNVEV (reference sequence). V trimming: 2 bases; J trimming: 8 bases; junction bases outside the gene matches: 11. The CDR3 is CASSLPPGQGFDSPLHF. CDR3 bases: TGTGCCAGCAGTTTACCCCCTGGACAGGGTTTCGATTCACCCCTCCACTTT.

This clone showed up just once. The chain employs TRBV7-2 and TRBJ1-5; D might be TRBD1 (6 bases). CDR1 is SGHTA and CDR2 is FQGNSA in the germline V gene. Trimming removed 5 bases at V and 9 bases at J, with 17 bases between. The CDR3 runs 14 residues. The CDR3 loop is CASSAFYAGAPQHF. The CDR3 DNA reads TGTGCCAGCAGCGCTTTCTATGCGGGGGCGCCCCAGCATTTT.

This clone was recorded only once. In DNA form, the CDR3 reads TGTGCCAGCAGTCAGGGACAGGGGTACGAGCAGTACTTC. It is translated as CASSQGQGYEQYF. The chain has TRBV27 and TRBJ2-7, with 10 bases lining up with TRBD1. With 5 bases clipped from V and 4 bases from J, the junction kept 2 bases outside the gene matches. Germline V gene lookup returns CDR1 MNHEY and CDR2 SMNVEV (reference sequence). The CDR3 extends over 13 amino acids.

The gene calls are TRBV6-1 and TRBJ2-7; 9 bases map to TRBD1. This CDR3 contains 15 residues. Germline V CDR1 and CDR2: MNHNS, SASEGT. Trimming took 4 bases from V and 4 from J; bases not matched to a gene: 8. The CDR3 region has the DNA TGTGCCAGCAGTGCCTACAGGGGGCAGAATTACGAGCAGTACTTC. Translation gives CASSAYRGQNYEQYF.

This chain uses TRBV5-6 with TRBJ1-2; 7 nucleotides agree with TRBD1. V gave up 4 bases and J gave up 10 bases; unmatched junction bases: 7. CDR3 length: 12 amino acids. Germline CDR1 and CDR2: SGHDT and YYEEEE. The CDR3 reads CASSTGTAFYTF. In nucleotides, the CDR3 is TGTGCCAGCAGCACCGGGACAGCTTTCTACACCTTC.

The table lists this clone with a count of one. This chain connects TRBV5-1 to TRBJ2-5; no clear D gene. Germline V gene data show CDR1 as SGHRS and CDR2 as YFSETQ. The length of the CDR3 is 17 residues. The V gene lost 0 bases and the J gene lost 4 bases, with 19 bases spanning the gap. For the CDR3, the DNA is TGCGCCAGCAGCTTGGATCTCTTTATGTCTGCCAGAGAGACCCAGTACTTC. Its protein is CASSLDLFMSARETQYF.

The rearrangement uses TRBV4-2 and TRBJ1-6, with 9 bases identical to TRBD1. After removal of 4 bases from V and 7 bases from J, the junction contained 8 bases not matched to a gene. Looked up from germline, CDR1 is LGHNA and CDR2 is YNFKEQ. CDR3 length: 16 residues. In DNA form, the CDR3 reads TGTGCCAGCAGCCCTTTTGGGACAGGGCCCAATTCACCCCTCCACTTT. Amino acids: CASSPFGTGPNSPLHF.

This chain links TRBV5-1 with TRBJ1-2, with TRBD1 matching over 7 bases. V lost 7 bases and J lost 2; bases outside the gene matches: 11. This CDR3 has 15 amino acids. Germline CDR1 SGHRS, CDR2 YFSETQ. CDR3 DNA sequence: TGCGCCAGCGGACACCCGACAGGGCCCAACTATGGCTACACCTTC. It translates to CASGHPTGPNYGYTF.

This clone was observed a single time. The rearrangement joins TRBV9 to TRBJ1-4, with a possible D match to TRBD1 (5 bases). The germline V gene encodes CDR1 SGDLS and CDR2 YYNGEE. This CDR3 spans 15 amino acids. V was shortened by 5 bases and J by 7 bases, with 18 bases between the two germline ends. CDR3 sequence: CASSPTGGGSEKLFF. CDR3 DNA: TGTGCCAGCAGTCCCACCGGGGGGGGGTCTGAAAAACTGTTTTTT.

This clone was recorded once. In DNA, the CDR3 is TGTGCCAGCAGTTCAACAGGAAAAGAGACCCAGTACTTC. Its translation: CASSSTGKETQYF. The chain has TRBV27 and TRBJ2-5, with a weak D call TRBD1 (5 bases). Trimming pared 4 bases from V and 3 bases from J, leaving 9 bases between. CDR1 and CDR2 (germline): MNHEY, SMNVEV (reference sequence). This CDR3 comprises 13 residues.

The gene calls are TRBV10-1 and TRBJ2-1; a weak D match, TRBD2 (6 bases). CDR1 WNHNN and CDR2 SYGVQD come from the germline V gene (reference sequence). CDR3 length: 14 amino acids. V gave up 3 bases and J gave up 14 bases, with 20 bases separating them. CDR3 protein: CASSDVAPSGGKFF. The CDR3 nucleotides are TGCGCCAGCAGTGATGTTGCCCCCAGTGGGGGGAAGTTCTTC.

The DNA for the CDR3 is TGTGCCAGCAGTGTGGAGGGCGGACCTGCAACTAATGAAAAACTGTTTTTT. This codes for CASSVEGGPATNEKLFF. The chain combines TRBV6-4 with TRBJ1-4; D gene uncertain. V lost 4 bases, J lost 0 bases, and 15 bases lay in between. CDR1 and CDR2 from the germline V gene are MRHNA and SNTAGT. The CDR3 is 17 residues long.

The V call is TRBV7-9, the J call TRBJ2-3; D possibly corresponds to TRBD2 (6 bases). The V gene lost 5 bases and the J gene lost 0 bases, with 12 bases spanning the gap. CDR3 length: 15 residues. CDR1 SEHNR and CDR2 FQNEAQ come from the germline V gene (reference sequence). The CDR3 region has the DNA TGTGCCAGCAGCCCAGCGGGTTCGAGCACAGATACGCAGTATTTT. It is translated as CASSPAGSSTDTQYF.

The rearrangement uses TRBV5-1 and TRBJ2-1; TRBD2 is a possible D gene (7 bases). The CDR3 is 18 amino acids. Trimming shortened V by 3 bases and J by 9 bases, and 28 bases separated the two germline ends. Germline CDR1 is SGHRS and CDR2 is YFSETQ. This CDR3 reads CASSSPEGRGVRSGEQFF. The CDR3, as DNA: TGCGCCAGCAGCTCCCCGGAGGGGAGGGGGGTGAGGTCCGGTGAGCAGTTCTTC.

V gene TRBV7-9 combines with J gene TRBJ1-1; tentatively, D is TRBD1 (6 bases). The germline CDR1 and CDR2 sequences are SEHNR and FQNEAQ (reference sequence). Trimming cost V 1 base and J 9 bases, with 15 bases left between them. The CDR3 extends over 14 amino acids. The DNA of the CDR3 is TGTGCCAGCAGCTTAGGGGGGACATCAAACCAAGCTTTCTTT. This gives the protein CASSLGGTSNQAFF.

The V and J genes are TRBV2 and TRBJ2-7, with TRBD2 as a possible D gene (5 bases). The germline V gene encodes CDR1 SNHLY and CDR2 FYNNEI. Trimming stripped 10 bases from V and 3 bases from J, with 13 bases between. The CDR3 covers 12 residues. CDR3 protein: CATRGKIYEQYF. The CDR3 DNA reads as TGTGCCACCCGAGGGAAAATCTACGAGCAGTACTTC.